A selection of T cell receptor beta chains follows, all from one sample in a study of T cell changes during pregnancy in multiple sclerosis. The table came from immunoSEQ multiplex PCR; TCRdb's copy has only in-frame clones and leaves some out. The repertoire consists of approximately 97,000 clones, with roughly 89% occurring once and the leading ten covering more than 1.5%. The input for sequencing was peripheral blood, taken after pregnancy. Source of these receptors: a female donor in good health, enrolled as a control in a pregnancy study. CDR3s include the opening cysteine and the closing phenylalanine or tryptophan.

j_call: TRBJ2-1; v_call: TRBV7-2; cdr3_aa: CASSLGGLAGDEQFF
j_call: TRBJ2-1; v_call: TRBV7-2; cdr3_aa: CASSPGQKYNEQFF
j_call: TRBJ2-3; v_call: TRBV19; cdr3_aa: CASTERGAPTDTQYF
j_call: TRBJ2-7; v_call: TRBV5-1; cdr3_aa: CASSLAYRGLSEQYF
j_call: TRBJ1-1; v_call: TRBV7-3; cdr3_aa: CASSLDRDTEAFF
j_call: TRBJ1-4; v_call: TRBV2; cdr3_aa: CASRGREEKLFF
j_call: TRBJ1-3; v_call: TRBV7-9; cdr3_aa: CASSPRQGGSGNTIYF
j_call: TRBJ2-5; v_call: TRBV9; cdr3_aa: CASSAFEGRQETQYF
j_call: TRBJ2-3; v_call: TRBV2; cdr3_aa: CASRHRAQGPMQYF
j_call: TRBJ1-2; v_call: TRBV19; cdr3_aa: CASSNTGVYGYTF
j_call: TRBJ1-2; v_call: TRBV7-9; cdr3_aa: CASSTRGQKNYGYTF
j_call: TRBJ1-1; v_call: TRBV20-1; cdr3_aa: CSAGPGQRAFF
j_call: TRBJ2-5; v_call: TRBV20-1; cdr3_aa: CSARGGETQYF
j_call: TRBJ2-1; v_call: TRBV7-2; cdr3_aa: CASSPWRASQEQFF
j_call: TRBJ2-3; v_call: TRBV28; cdr3_aa: CASSLSVWDTQYF
j_call: TRBJ2-1; v_call: TRBV5-1; cdr3_aa: CASSLAREGAGTNRYNEQFF